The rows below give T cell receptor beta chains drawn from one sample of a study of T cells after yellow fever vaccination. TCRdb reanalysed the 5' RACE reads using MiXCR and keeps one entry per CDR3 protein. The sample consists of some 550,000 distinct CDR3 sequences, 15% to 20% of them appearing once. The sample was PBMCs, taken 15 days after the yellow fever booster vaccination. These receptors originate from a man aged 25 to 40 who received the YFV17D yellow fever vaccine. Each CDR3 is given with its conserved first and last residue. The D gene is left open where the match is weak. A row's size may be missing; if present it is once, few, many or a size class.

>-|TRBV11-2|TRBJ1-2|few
CAVSRVGGSYGYTF
TGTGCCGTCTCGAGGGTCGGGGGATCCTATGGCTACACCTTC
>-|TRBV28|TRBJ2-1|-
CASSLLGPSYNEQFF
TGTGCCAGCAGTCTCCTAGGGCCCTCTTACAATGAGCAGTTCTTC
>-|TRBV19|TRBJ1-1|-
CASRSRTERGTEAFF
TGTGCCAGTAGATCTAGGACAGAGCGAGGCACTGAAGCTTTCTTT
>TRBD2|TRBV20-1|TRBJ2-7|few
CSVAGTSKYEQYF
TGCAGTGTTGCCGGGACTAGCAAATACGAGCAGTACTTC
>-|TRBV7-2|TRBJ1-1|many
CASSPRTLSNTEAFF
TGTGCCAGCAGCCCGCGGACCCTATCGAACACTGAAGCTTTCTTT
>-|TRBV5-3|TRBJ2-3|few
CARSFAQWGAKDTQYF
TGTGCCAGAAGCTTTGCCCAGTGGGGGGCCAAAGATACGCAGTATTTT
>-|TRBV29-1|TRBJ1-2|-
CSVESVGVTPGVGYTF
TGCAGCGTTGAAAGCGTCGGAGTCACCCCGGGAGTTGGCTACACCTTC
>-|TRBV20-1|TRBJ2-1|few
CSAGPPEGNEQFF
TGCAGCGCCGGCCCTCCCGAGGGCAATGAGCAGTTCTTC
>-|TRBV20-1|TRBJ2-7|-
CSAEVLGVANEQYF
TGCAGTGCTGAGGTCTTAGGGGTTGCCAACGAGCAGTACTTC
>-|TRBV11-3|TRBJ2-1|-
CASSVEARSYNEQFF
TGTGCCAGCAGCGTCGAGGCGAGAAGTTACAATGAGCAGTTCTTC